This T cell receptor beta chain was found in a study of T cells in lung cancer brain metastases. In this sample, this clone turned up once. Profiled with immunoSEQ multiplex PCR; TCRdb holds only in-frame clones, not every one. The sample has several thousand clones, roughly 89% seen once. There are 13 residues in the CDR3. Between the trimmed V and J ends, which lost 2 bases and 6 bases, there was a span of 9 bases. Germline CDR1 SGDLS, CDR2 YYNGEE. This clonotype was sampled from a man aged 50 to 59 with non-small cell lung cancer. The chain combines TRBV9 with TRBJ1-5, with D hard to call. The sequencing input was tumor tissue from the primary lung tumor. Written as DNA, the CDR3 is TGTGCCAGCAGCGTTTCCCTTTCTCAGCCCCAGCATTTT. This encodes CASSVSLSQPQHF.